The present entry profiles one T cell receptor beta chain with its context. The data originate from a study of blood T cell repertoires in COVID-19. Turning to the study itself: Sites across the United States, Italy and Spain contributed samples from acute and convalescent COVID-19. T cells, B-cell-depleted T cells, or PBMCs provided the cDNA or gDNA that served as material.

V was clipped by 1 base and J by 0 bases, with 16 bases between them. The CDR3 is 19 amino acids. In the original processing: Amplified reference gene primers provided the basis for estimating nucleated cell counts. Sequenced by immunoSEQ multiplex PCR; TCRdb stores in-frame clones only, minus some. The D gene and trimming were derived from the DNA, and the V and J assignments and clone size from that table. The table records about 220,000 clones, 84% of them present only once. V is TRBV6-7 and J is TRBJ1-6, with D maybe TRBD1 (5 bases). TRBV6-7 is an ORF, with its function uncertain. The source of this sequence is a man aged 25-45 years with active or convalescent COVID-19. The sample was peripheral blood. The CDR3 reads CASSYCDQTVCSYNSPLHF. DNA for the CDR3: TGTGCCAGCAGTTACTGTGACCAGACAGTTTGCTCCTATAATTCACCCCTCCACTTT.